These 18 T cell receptor beta chains were all obtained from the same sample, sequenced in a study of blood T cell repertoires in COVID-19. Measured with immunoSEQ multiplex PCR; TCRdb has only the in-frame clones, and not every one. The sample consists of 310,000 or so clones, approximately 84% of them appearing once. Sequenced material: peripheral blood. The receptors come from a woman between 25 and 40 years old who had recovered from COVID-19.

This chain links TRBV7-9 with TRBJ1-5; D is ambiguous. With 4 bases removed from V and 9 bases from J, the gap between germline ends came to 16 bases. The CDR3 totals 14 residues. Germline V gene data show CDR1 as SEHNR and CDR2 as FQNEAQ (reference sequence). CDR3 in DNA: TGTGCCAGCAGCTCTACCGGTAGTATATCGCCCCAGCATTTT. This codes for CASSSTGSISPQHF.

The chain recombines TRBV15 with TRBJ1-5; possible D gene TRBD1, 6 bases. Per germline, CDR1 LNHNV and CDR2 YYDKDF (reference sequence). V lost 6 bases and J 2 bases, leaving 14 bases between the germline ends. This CDR3 region has 15 residues. The CDR3 here is CATRKGGEGNQPQHF. The CDR3 coding sequence is TGTGCCACCAGAAAAGGGGGTGAAGGCAATCAGCCCCAGCATTTT.

The gene calls are TRBV21-1 and TRBJ2-7; the table's D call TRBD1 went unverified against the DNA. TRBV21-1 is given as a pseudogene. This CDR3 has 15 amino acids. The CDR3 nucleotides read TGTGCCAGCAGCAAACAAGTGGGCTCGCCCTACGAGCAGTACTTC. It translates to CASSKQVGSPYEQYF.

Only a few counts were recorded for this clone. This rearrangement joins TRBV5-4 to TRBJ1-1; TRBD1 might be the D (5 bases). This CDR3 contains 13 residues. Germline V lookup: CDR1 SGHNT, CDR2 YYREEE (reference sequence). The V gene lost 0 bases and the J gene lost 6 bases, with 9 bases spanning the gap. This chain's CDR3 is CASSLDRGAEAFF. CDR3 DNA: TGTGCCAGCAGCTTGGACCGGGGGGCTGAAGCTTTCTTT.

Turning to this clone: Its ends do not fully match the called genes, so a read error is possible. This chain connects TRBV7-9 to TRBJ2-3; 10 nucleotides line up with TRBD2. Germline CDR1 and CDR2: SEHNR and FQNEAQ (reference sequence). The CDR3 totals 15 residues. In DNA, the CDR3 is TGTGCCAGCAGCCGACCTACTAGCGGGACAGCTACGCAGTATTTT. It specifies CASSRPTSGTATQYF.

The gene calls are TRBV6-2 or TRBV6-3 and TRBJ2-5; 10 nucleotides agree with TRBD1. The CDR3 spans 16 residues. V lost 5 bases, J lost 5 bases, and 11 bases stayed unmatched. Per germline, CDR1 MNHEY and CDR2 SVGEGT. CDR3 amino acids: CASSRDRGFGMETQYF. CDR3 sequence (DNA): TGTGCCAGCAGTAGGGACAGGGGTTTCGGTATGGAGACCCAGTACTTC.

The chain links TRBV19 to TRBJ1-5, with 7 bases lining up with TRBD1. CDR1 and CDR2 from the germline V gene are LNHDA and SQIVND (reference sequence). The CDR3 covers 15 residues. The trim removed 11 bases at V and 2 bases at J, leaving 12 bases unmatched. Here the CDR3 reads CAADDRAAGNQPQHF. The CDR3 DNA sequence: TGTGCCGCTGATGACAGGGCCGCGGGCAATCAGCCCCAGCATTTT.

The CDR3 DNA reads as TGTGCCAGCAGCTTGGCGAACAGGGGGTCGAACACCGGGGAGCTGTTTTTT. It specifies CASSLANRGSNTGELFF. The J gene is TRBJ2-2, the V gene TRBV5-4; TRBD1 matches at 8 bases. This CDR3 has 17 residues. The trim removed 0 bases at V and 0 bases at J, leaving 4 bases unmatched. Germline CDR1 is SGHNT and CDR2 is YYREEE (reference sequence). Complete variable domain (other parts from reference TRBV5-4 and TRBJ2-2): ETGVTQSPTHLIKTRGQQVTLRCSSQSGHNTVSWYQQALGQGPQFIFQYYREEENGRGNFPPRFSGLQFPNYSSELNVNALELDDSALYLCASSLANRGSNTGELFFGEGSRLTVL.

The gene calls are TRBV21-1 and TRBJ2-7; the table names TRBD1, a call not compared with the DNA. TRBV21-1 is recorded as a pseudogene. CDR3 length: 13 residues. The CDR3 loop is CATNRDRAYEQYF. The CDR3 DNA reads as TGTGCCACCAACCGGGACAGAGCGTATGAGCAGTACTTC.

This clone was observed a handful of times. This chain links TRBV7-9 with TRBJ2-7; 7 bases are shared with TRBD2. CDR1 is SEHNR, CDR2 FQNEAQ, per germline (reference sequence). The CDR3 is made up of 14 amino acids. Germline trimming cut 2 bases from V and 4 bases from J; bases unmatched to any gene: 5. In DNA form, the CDR3 reads TGTGCCAGCAGCTTATCTAGCGGAAAATACGAGCAGTACTTC. This encodes CASSLSSGKYEQYF. Together with reference TRBV7-9 and TRBJ2-7, the CDR3 gives the full variable domain: DTGVSQNPRHKITKRGQNVTFRCDPISEHNRLYWYRQTLGQGPEFLTYFQNEAQLEKSRLLSDRFSAERPKGSFSTLEIQRTEQGDSAMYLCASSLSSGKYEQYFGPGTRLTVT.

This clone was counted between two and nine times. Here the CDR3 DNA reads TGTGCCACCGGTACCATCGCCCCAACAGGGAACACTGAAGCTTTCTTT. This translates into CATGTIAPTGNTEAFF. The chain is built from TRBV10-3 and TRBJ1-1; tentatively, D is TRBD1 (5 bases). V lost 10 bases and J lost 1, with 22 bases in between. Germline lookup yields CDR1 ENHRY and CDR2 SYGVKD. The CDR3 is made up of 16 amino acids.

The chain couples TRBV11-2 to TRBJ1-5; D call uncertain. The CDR3 sequence is 13 residues long. Trimming cost V 0 bases and J 12 bases, with 12 bases left between them. CDR1 and CDR2 (germline): SGHAT, FQNNGV. The CDR3 is CASSLDRGSLQHF. For the CDR3, the DNA is TGTGCCAGCAGCTTAGATCGCGGCAGCCTCCAGCATTTT.

In this sample, this clone turned up once. This chain connects TRBV4-1 to TRBJ1-2, with no clear D. Germline CDR1 is MGHRA and CDR2 is YSYEKL. This CDR3 is 13 amino acids long. V dropped 3 bases and J dropped 8 bases, with 13 bases sitting between them. This CDR3 reads CASSHPNGLGYTF. CDR3 bases: TGCGCCAGCAGCCACCCAAATGGACTGGGCTACACCTTC.

The chain combines TRBV14 with TRBJ2-3, with 9 bases identical to TRBD1. The CDR3 contains 15 residues. Germline V gene sequence: CDR1 SGHDN, CDR2 FVKESK. V was pared by 4 bases and J by 3 bases, with 5 bases of the junction left unmatched. DNA for the CDR3: TGTGCCAGCAGCCCGGGACAGGGTAGAACAGATACGCAGTATTTT. This codes for CASSPGQGRTDTQYF.

The chain carries TRBV28 and TRBJ2-3, with a possible D match to TRBD1 (6 bases). Looked up from germline, CDR1 is MDHEN and CDR2 is SYDVKM. V was clipped by 7 bases and J by 2 bases, with 13 bases between them. CDR3 length: 14 amino acids. CDR3 in DNA: TGTGCCAGCAAAAAAAGGGGGTACACAGATACGCAGTATTTT. It is translated as CASKKRGYTDTQYF.

The rearrangement links TRBV29-1 to TRBJ2-7; 8 nucleotides match TRBD2. This CDR3 is 18 amino acids long. V lost 5 bases and J lost 4; bases outside the gene matches: 22. Germline CDR1 reads SQVTM; CDR2 reads ANQGSEA. The CDR3 nucleotides read TGCAGCGTTCTTTTTGAGGGGCTAGCGGGTGGCTTCGGATACGAGCAGTACTTC. Its translation is CSVLFEGLAGGFGYEQYF.

This clone was seen once. The V gene is TRBV9, the J gene TRBJ1-4; possible D gene TRBD1, 6 bases. V lost 0 bases to trimming and J lost 0 bases, with 6 bases between them. The CDR3 length is 15 residues. Germline V lookup: CDR1 SGDLS, CDR2 YYNGEE. This CDR3 reads CASSVEGATNEKLFF. The CDR3 DNA follows: TGTGCCAGCAGCGTAGAGGGGGCAACTAATGAAAAACTGTTTTTT.

J is TRBJ2-1 and V is TRBV21-1; the table's D call TRBD2 went unverified against the DNA. TRBV21-1 constitutes a pseudogene. This CDR3 comprises 15 residues. The CDR3 sequence: CASSKPLAGYNEQFF. The CDR3 DNA follows: TGTGCCAGCAGCAAACCCTTAGCGGGGTACAATGAGCAGTTCTTC.